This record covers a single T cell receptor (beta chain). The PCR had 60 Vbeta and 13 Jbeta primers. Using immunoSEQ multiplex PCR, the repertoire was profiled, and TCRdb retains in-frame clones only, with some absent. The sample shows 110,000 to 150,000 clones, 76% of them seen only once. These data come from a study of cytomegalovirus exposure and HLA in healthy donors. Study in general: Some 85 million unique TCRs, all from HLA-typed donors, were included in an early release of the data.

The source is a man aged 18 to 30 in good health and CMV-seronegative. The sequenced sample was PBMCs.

As DNA, the CDR3 is TGTGCCAGCAGGCGGACAGGGGCGAGCCAAGAGACCCAGTACTTC. This codes for CASRRTGASQETQYF. The rearrangement uses TRBV7-6 and TRBJ2-5; TRBD1 matches at 9 bases. V was clipped by 6 bases and J by 1 base; unmatched bases: 6. Germline CDR1 SGHVS, CDR2 FNYEAQ. The CDR3 is made up of 15 amino acids.